This T cell receptor beta chain was documented in a study of blood T cell repertoires in COVID-19 (dated by TCRdb to the early 2020s). General notes on the study: Samples covering the acute and convalescent phases of COVID-19 were provided by collaborators in the United States, Italy and Spain. The material from the prospective study consisted of cDNA or gDNA derived from T cells, B-cell-depleted T cells, or PBMCs. Deeply sampled blood TCRbeta repertoires from subjects exposed to, actively infected with, or recovered from COVID-19 were included in the dataset. The repertoires were released in a freely available public database meant as a resource for research on the immune response to SARS-CoV-2. The samples were drawn from two sources: the first 160 participants of the ongoing ImmuneRACE study, and 1,254 subjects contributed by 6 global collaborators. Sample metadata almost always included a de-identified subject ID, COVID-19 status, age in years and sex. Where available, HLA class I and class II types were obtained from metadata supplied by the sample provider rather than from assay-based typing. The paper as a whole reports these results and caveats: The quantity of clinical and demographic metadata differed by source and by participant and was supplied without curation.

Another Seattle source contributed samples from volunteer blood donors who had recovered from COVID-19. Each collaborating institution followed its own protocols to collect whole blood in K2EDTA tubes. Collaborator samples were shipped for TCRbeta analysis as frozen whole blood, isolated PBMCs, or DNA extracted from either sample type. TCRbeta CDR3 regions were amplified from genomic DNA using the immunoSEQ Assay, a bias-controlled multiplex PCR. In the authors' own workflow: Nucleated cell counts per sample were estimated from amplification of reference gene primers within the assay. Sequence reads were collapsed and filtered to measure the absolute abundance of every unique TCRbeta CDR3 rearrangement. For each sample, productive Simpson clonality was calculated as the square root of Simpson's diversity index across productive rearrangements. Imported from immuneACCESS, the table was reduced by TCRdb to in-frame sequences with V and J called. These copies leave out some clones; in studies compared against another copy, an unresolved V gene accounts for under half, and the cause of the remainder is not known. D and trimming come from the DNA, and the V and J calls and clone size come from that table. Recorded for this sample are about 190,000 clones; roughly four fifths of them occurred a single time. In total, the top ten clones hold roughly 12% of the sample.

Worth noting for this clone: Which antigen it targets is not known. No base-level quality is on record; no much larger clone is a single base apart.

From a lookup of the germline V gene, CDR1 and CDR2 are LGHNA and YSLEER. CDR3 length: 14 amino acids, cysteine to phenylalanine. Solely the CDR3 DNA is kept, with 42 bases framed from the first base. Compared with germline, V lacks 2 bases and J lacks 8 bases; bases without a gene match: 6. This clonotype was sampled from a middle-aged man who had recovered from COVID-19. The chain was built from TRBV4-3 and TRBJ2-1; 7 bases in the middle match TRBD1. Input material: peripheral blood. The CDR3 reads CASSQSHRGYEQFF. The DNA is TGCGCCAGCAGCCAATCTCACAGGGGATATGAGCAGTTCTTC.